The entry below gives a single T cell receptor beta chain sequence along with its context. Its specificity is not known. V was pared by 0 bases and J by 3 bases, with 8 bases between. This CDR3 is built from 13 residues. Germline V gene data show CDR1 as GTSNPN and CDR2 as SVGIG (reference sequence). This sample is part of a study of somatic mutations in cytotoxic T cells in rheumatoid arthritis. For the study at large: T-cell populations stained with V beta antibodies were in some cases flow-sorted at nearly 100% purity, including V beta1+ cells that were sequenced for TCRB.

Whole-study findings and limits: The top CD8+ clone topped 20% of CD8+ cells in about an eighth of the roughly 65 patients.

The protocol was immunoSEQ multiplex PCR, while the TCRdb copy is restricted to in-frame clones and leaves out a portion. The table lists 15,000 to 20,000 clones, 80% of them singletons. V is TRBV30 and J is TRBJ1-1; D ambiguous. The sequence came from an adult with rheumatoid arthritis. Specimen: CD8+ T cells sorted from blood. The CDR3 loop reads CAWSVLGYTEAFF. The DNA of the CDR3 is TGTGCCTGGAGTGTACTGGGGTACACTGAAGCTTTCTTT.